Described below is a single T cell receptor beta chain sequence and its context. The data belong to a study of blood T cell repertoires in COVID-19. Study in general: Donors in the United States, Italy and Spain gave samples during acute or convalescent COVID-19.

Authors' processing steps: It was from reference gene primer amplification that nucleated cell counts were estimated. TCRdb's copy holds only in-frame clones and misses some; the assay was immunoSEQ multiplex PCR. V and J calls and clone size are those listed in that table; D and trimming were worked out from the DNA. The sample shows 200,000 or so clones, 79% of them seen only once. The sequenced sample was peripheral blood. The clonotype comes from a man aged 55-75 years with active or convalescent COVID-19.

CDR3 bases: TGTGCCAGCAGTTCCCCCCCCGGGACTCCACTCTACGAGCAGTACTTC. Translating gives CASSSPPGTPLYEQYF. The genes are TRBV28 and TRBJ2-7, with a weak D call TRBD2 (6 bases). Germline V gives CDR1 MDHEN, CDR2 SYDVKM. V lost 4 bases to trimming and J lost 3 bases, with 19 bases between them. The CDR3 has 16 residues.